These 29 T cell receptor beta chains were sequenced from one sample in a study of CD8+ T cells in alopecia areata. Reverse transcribed after extraction, RNA yielded cDNA as the sequencing template. Sequencing used immunoSEQ multiplex PCR; TCRdb keeps in-frame clones, though not all of them. This sample has around 250,000 clones, with roughly two thirds found just once. The sample here was CD4+ T cells sorted from blood, taken at week 0. The receptors here all came from a human donor with alopecia areata.

This clone was observed once. The chain couples TRBV30 to TRBJ2-3, with 7 bases aligning to TRBD2. This CDR3 contains 16 residues. The V and J ends lost 8 bases and 1 base, in that order; junction bases with no gene match: 15. The germline V gene encodes CDR1 GTSNPN and CDR2 SVGIG (reference sequence). CDR3 nucleotide sequence: TGTGCCGCCGTGGCACTAGCGTCGGCGCGCACAGATACGCAGTATTTT. Its protein product is CAAVALASARTDTQYF.

This clone was observed a single time. The chain has TRBV4-3 and TRBJ1-5, with a possible D match to TRBD1 (6 bases). V was cut by 2 bases and J by 2 bases, with 10 bases left in between. The CDR3 is 15 residues long. The germline CDR1 and CDR2 sequences are LGHNA and YSLEER. This CDR3 is CASSQHREGNQPQHF. CDR3 DNA sequence: TGCGCCAGCAGCCAACACAGGGAGGGCAATCAGCCCCAGCATTTT.

The gene calls are TRBV7-2 and TRBJ2-3; D might be TRBD1 (5 bases). There are 15 residues in the CDR3. The V and J ends lost 6 bases and 3 bases respectively, with 16 bases between them. Germline V gives CDR1 SGHTA, CDR2 FQGNSA. The CDR3: CASRGTGFPTDTQYF. The CDR3 DNA follows: TGTGCCAGCAGGGGAACAGGATTTCCAACAGATACGCAGTATTTT.

The V and J genes are TRBV29-1 and TRBJ1-5, with 8 bases aligning to TRBD1. Germline CDR1 and CDR2: SQVTM and ANQGSEA. This CDR3 region has 13 residues. Trimming cost V 5 bases and J 7 bases; bases outside gene matches: 7. The CDR3 DNA sequence: TGCAGCGTTTTAGTGGACAGGGCCCAGCCCCAGCATTTT. Protein product: CSVLVDRAQPQHF.

The J gene is TRBJ1-5, the V gene TRBV30; 7 bases are a match to TRBD1. V dropped 4 bases and J dropped 11; count of bases not matched to a gene: 14. The germline V gene encodes CDR1 GTSNPN and CDR2 SVGIG (reference sequence). CDR3 length: 14 amino acids. CDR3 sequence (DNA): TGTGCCTGGAACCCGGGACAGCCCGGTGGAGCCCAGCATTTT. Its protein is CAWNPGQPGGAQHF.

This chain joins TRBV5-1 and TRBJ1-1; D is perhaps TRBD1 (6 bases). Per germline, CDR1 SGHRS and CDR2 YFSETQ. The germline V and J ends were trimmed by 4 bases and 5 bases, with 18 bases remaining between them. This CDR3 is 15 amino acids long. CDR3 sequence reads: CASSTDLTGLTEAFF. CDR3 DNA sequence: TGCGCCAGCAGCACCGACCTGACAGGACTTACTGAAGCTTTCTTT. Full variable domain (rest looked up from reference TRBV5-1 and TRBJ1-1): KAGVTQTPRYLIKTRGQQVTLSCSPISGHRSVSWYQQTPGQGLQFLFEYFSETQRNKGNFPGRFSGRQFSNSRSEMNVSTLELGDSALYLCASSTDLTGLTEAFFGQGTRLTVV.

The chain uses TRBV29-1 and TRBJ2-5, with D perhaps TRBD1 (5 bases). CDR1 is SQVTM and CDR2 is ANQGSEA in the germline V gene. With 2 bases removed from V and 4 bases from J, the gap between germline ends came to 8 bases. The CDR3 runs 12 residues. The CDR3 is CSVEQGLETQYF. For the CDR3, the DNA is TGCAGCGTTGAACAGGGTTTAGAGACCCAGTACTTC.

The V gene is TRBV9, the J gene TRBJ1-2, with D tentatively TRBD1 (6 bases). Trimming took 0 bases from V and 3 from J, leaving 12 bases between them. The CDR3 is 15 amino acids. CDR1 and CDR2 from the germline V gene are SGDLS and YYNGEE. The CDR3 region has the DNA TGTGCCAGCAGCGTAGGAGGGGGGCTGGACTATGGCTACACCTTC. Protein product: CASSVGGGLDYGYTF. The variable domain in full, completed from reference TRBV9 and TRBJ1-2, reads DSGVTQTPKHLITATGQRVTLRCSPRSGDLSVYWYQQSLDQGLQFLIQYYNGEERAKGNILERFSAQQFPDLHSELNLSSLELGDSALYFCASSVGGGLDYGYTFGSGTRLTVV.

The genes are TRBV7-6 and TRBJ2-1; perhaps TRBD1 as D (6 bases). Germline V CDR1 and CDR2: SGHVS, FNYEAQ. Trimming removed 5 bases from V and 4 bases from J, with 12 bases in between. This CDR3 contains 14 residues. The CDR3 spells CASSRTGQYNEQFF. The CDR3 bases are TGTGCCAGCAGCCGGACTGGACAGTACAATGAGCAGTTCTTC.

The chain uses TRBV7-9 and TRBJ2-2; 8 nucleotides agree with TRBD2. The CDR3 runs to 14 residues. From germline, CDR1 is SEHNR and CDR2 FQNEAQ (reference sequence). V lost 5 bases and J lost 6; bases outside the gene matches: 5. CDR3 in amino acids: CASSVGLAPGELFF. CDR3 DNA sequence: TGTGCCAGCAGCGTTGGACTAGCCCCCGGGGAGCTGTTTTTT. Using reference TRBV7-9 and TRBJ2-2 for the parts outside the CDR3, the full variable domain is DTGVSQNPRHKITKRGQNVTFRCDPISEHNRLYWYRQTLGQGPEFLTYFQNEAQLEKSRLLSDRFSAERPKGSFSTLEIQRTEQGDSAMYLCASSVGLAPGELFFGEGSRLTVL.

This clone has more than one count but fewer than ten. This chain joins TRBV5-1 and TRBJ1-4; tentative D call: TRBD1 (5 bases). The V end lost 2 bases, the J end lost 0 bases, and 11 bases lay between the germline ends. This CDR3 has 16 amino acids. Germline V lookup: CDR1 SGHRS, CDR2 YFSETQ. CDR3 region: CASSLRSGPTNEKLFF. CDR3 in DNA: TGCGCCAGCAGCTTACGATCAGGGCCAACTAATGAAAAACTGTTTTTT. The full variable domain, in which reference TRBV5-1 and TRBJ1-4 provide the parts outside the CDR3, is KAGVTQTPRYLIKTRGQQVTLSCSPISGHRSVSWYQQTPGQGLQFLFEYFSETQRNKGNFPGRFSGRQFSNSRSEMNVSTLELGDSALYLCASSLRSGPTNEKLFFGSGTQLSVL.

This clone was seen a handful of times. The gene calls are TRBV29-1 and TRBJ2-3; no clear D gene. V lost 3 bases and J 2 bases, leaving 6 bases between the germline ends. The CDR3 covers 12 residues. CDR1 SQVTM and CDR2 ANQGSEA come from the germline V gene. CDR3 amino acids: CSVDGPTDTQYF. CDR3 sequence (DNA): TGCAGCGTTGATGGCCCCACAGATACGCAGTATTTT.

The rearrangement joins TRBV2 to TRBJ1-2; tentative D call: TRBD1 (5 bases). Germline lookup yields CDR1 SNHLY and CDR2 FYNNEI. Trimming removed 4 bases at V and 2 bases at J, with 8 bases between. This CDR3 comprises 13 residues. CDR3 sequence reads: CASSAQGNYGYTF. The DNA for the CDR3 is TGTGCCAGCAGTGCTCAGGGAAACTATGGCTACACCTTC.

Written as DNA, the CDR3 is TGTGCCAGCAGCCAACGAGGCCATCAGGGAGAAAAACTGTTTTTT. As protein: CASSQRGHQGEKLFF. The chain recombines TRBV6-5 with TRBJ1-4; weak D call: TRBD1 (5 bases). The germline V and J ends were trimmed by 6 bases and 8 bases, with 19 bases remaining between them. The CDR3 is 15 residues long. Germline V gene lookup returns CDR1 MNHEY and CDR2 SVGAGI.

The CDR3: CASRQTGYYGYTF. The CDR3 DNA sequence: TGTGCCAGCAGACAGACAGGATACTATGGCTACACCTTC. This rearrangement joins TRBV5-4 to TRBJ1-2, with a possible D match to TRBD1 (6 bases). Deletions cut 5 bases from V and 3 bases from J, with 11 bases between. The CDR3 runs to 13 residues. The germline CDR1 and CDR2 sequences are SGHNT and YYREEE (reference sequence). The entire variable domain, with the rest obtained from reference TRBV5-4 and TRBJ1-2, is as follows: ETGVTQSPTHLIKTRGQQVTLRCSSQSGHNTVSWYQQALGQGPQFIFQYYREEENGRGNFPPRFSGLQFPNYSSELNVNALELDDSALYLCASRQTGYYGYTFGSGTRLTVV.

CDR3 DNA sequence: TGTGCCAGCAGCGCCGGGGACAGGCCCGGTCAGCCCCAGCATTTT. Residues: CASSAGDRPGQPQHF. The chain carries TRBV9 and TRBJ1-5, with 8 bases that match TRBD1. Trimming took 3 bases from V and 6 from J; bases not matched to a gene: 8. This CDR3 contains 15 residues. CDR1 and CDR2 from the germline V gene are SGDLS and YYNGEE.

The chain carries TRBV6-6 and TRBJ1-6; D call uncertain. The CDR3 runs 14 residues. Trimming stripped 2 bases from V and 7 bases from J, with 9 bases between. Germline values: CDR1 MNHNY, CDR2 SVGAGI (reference sequence). Written as DNA, the CDR3 is TGTGCCAGCAGTTACAACGCGGGCAATTCACCCCTCCACTTT. Translation: CASSYNAGNSPLHF.

The V and J genes are TRBV27 and TRBJ2-7; 8 bases are shared with TRBD1. The trim removed 5 bases at V and 6 bases at J, leaving 9 bases unmatched. Germline lookup yields CDR1 MNHEY and CDR2 SMNVEV (reference sequence). This CDR3 region has 14 residues. The chain's CDR3 is CASSSTGQAGEQYF. Written as DNA, the CDR3 is TGTGCCAGCAGTAGCACGGGACAGGCAGGCGAGCAGTACTTC.

This clone was detected a few times. A far larger clone differs by one base, so this is likely a read error. The V gene is TRBV4-2, the J gene TRBJ2-3; D call uncertain. The V gene's germline CDR1 is LGHNA and CDR2 YNFKEQ. The CDR3 is made up of 12 amino acids. The V end lost 1 base, the J end lost 7 bases, and 6 bases lay between the germline ends. CDR3 sequence reads: CASSQVGNTQYF. The CDR3 DNA follows: TGTGCCAGCAGCCAAGTAGGGAATACGCAGTATTTT.

The J gene is TRBJ1-2, the V gene TRBV15, with 7 bases matching TRBD1. The CDR3 covers 14 residues. Germline V CDR1 and CDR2: LNHNV, YYDKDF (reference sequence). V dropped 1 base and J dropped 8; count of bases not matched to a gene: 7. DNA of the CDR3: TGTGCCACCAGCAGAGGGAGGACAGGATCCGGCTACACCTTC. Translation: CATSRGRTGSGYTF.

The genes are TRBV29-1 and TRBJ1-1; TRBD1 matches 9 bases. CDR1 SQVTM and CDR2 ANQGSEA come from the germline V gene. J gave up 3 bases and V 5 bases, and 4 bases lay outside the gene matches. CDR3 length equals 13 residues. The CDR3 DNA reads as TGCAGCGTTCGACAGGGGGAGTACACTGAAGCTTTCTTT. This codes for CSVRQGEYTEAFF.

The CDR3 DNA reads as TGCGCCAGCAGCCAGGGGGGACACGAGCAGTACTTC. This translates into CASSQGGHEQYF. J is TRBJ2-7 and V is TRBV4-3, with TRBD2 as a possible D gene (6 bases). Germline CDR1 is LGHNA and CDR2 is YSLEER. The CDR3 extends over 12 amino acids. The V and J ends lost 3 bases and 5 bases respectively, with 8 bases between them.

This chain links TRBV2 with TRBJ2-4; D remains ambiguous. Trimming stripped 4 bases from V and 8 bases from J, with 9 bases between. CDR1 and CDR2 (germline): SNHLY, FYNNEI. The length of the CDR3 is 12 residues. In DNA, the CDR3 is TGTGCCAGCAGTGTGGTATCGGACATTCAGTACTTC. It yields the protein CASSVVSDIQYF.

A word on this clone: The junction does not match germline at one end; this may be a read error. CDR3 coding DNA: TGTGCTAGCAGTCAGGGAATCGGATCCTACAATGAGCAGTTCTTC. The encoded protein is CASSQGIGSYNEQFF. The rearrangement uses TRBV7-7 and TRBJ2-1; D may be TRBD1 (5 bases). The CDR3 is 15 amino acids. Germline V gives CDR1 SSHAT, CDR2 FNYEAQ (reference sequence).

This chain uses TRBV19 with TRBJ2-5, with 9 bases lining up with TRBD1. Germline CDR1 reads LNHDA; CDR2 reads SQIVND (reference sequence). V gave up 6 bases and J gave up 2 bases; unmatched junction bases: 7. The CDR3 covers 15 residues. Written as DNA, the CDR3 is TGTGCCAGTAGAGAGGACAGGGGACAGCAAGAGACCCAGTACTTC. This encodes CASREDRGQQETQYF.

The chain is built from TRBV29-1 and TRBJ1-2; D gene uncertain. This CDR3 has 9 residues. Per the germline V gene, CDR1 is SQVTM and CDR2 is ANQGSEA. Trimming pared 3 bases from V and 8 bases from J, leaving 4 bases between. The CDR3 here is CSVEDGYTF. CDR3 in DNA: TGCAGCGTTGAGGACGGCTACACCTTC.

The genes are TRBV29-1 and TRBJ2-5, with D possibly matching TRBD2 (5 bases). Germline CDR1 SQVTM, CDR2 ANQGSEA. This CDR3 is 12 amino acids long. CDR3 in DNA: TGCAGAAAGGCGAACGGACTAGAGACCCAGTACTTC. This gives the protein CRKANGLETQYF.

Regarding this clone: This could be a read error, since a much larger clone is one nucleotide away. The chain carries TRBV5-4 and TRBJ1-1; D gene uncertain. The CDR3 has 12 residues. V lost 2 bases and J lost 2, with 4 bases in between. The germline gives CDR1 SGHNT, CDR2 YYREEE (reference sequence). The CDR3 coding sequence is TGTGCCAGCAGCTTACAAAACACTGAAGCTTTCTTT. Translating it yields CASSLQNTEAFF.

The chain combines TRBV30 with TRBJ2-5; TRBD1 matches 8 bases. Unmatched junction bases numbered 9, after V lost 1 base and J lost 5 bases. The CDR3 has 15 residues. CDR1 is GTSNPN, CDR2 SVGIG, per germline (reference sequence). Here the CDR3 reads CAWSASGQGWETQYF. The CDR3 DNA is TGTGCCTGGAGTGCCTCCGGACAGGGATGGGAGACCCAGTACTTC.